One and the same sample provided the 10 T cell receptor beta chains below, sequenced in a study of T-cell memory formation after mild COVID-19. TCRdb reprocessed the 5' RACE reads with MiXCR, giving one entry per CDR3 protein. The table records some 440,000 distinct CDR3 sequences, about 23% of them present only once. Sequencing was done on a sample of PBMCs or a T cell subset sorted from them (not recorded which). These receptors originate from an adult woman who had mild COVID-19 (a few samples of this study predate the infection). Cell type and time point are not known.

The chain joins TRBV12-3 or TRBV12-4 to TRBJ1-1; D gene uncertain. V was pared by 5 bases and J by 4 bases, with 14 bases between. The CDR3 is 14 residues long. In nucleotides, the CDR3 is TGTGCCAGCAGTGCCCAGAGACGTAGCACTGAAGCTTTCTTT. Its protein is CASSAQRRSTEAFF.

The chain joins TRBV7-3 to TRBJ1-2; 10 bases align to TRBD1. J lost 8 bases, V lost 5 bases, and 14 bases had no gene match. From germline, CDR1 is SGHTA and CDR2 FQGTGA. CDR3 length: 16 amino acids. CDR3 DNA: TGTGCCAGCAGCCCGACAGGGGGCGCCAACCTACGGGGCTACACCTTC. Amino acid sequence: CASSPTGGANLRGYTF. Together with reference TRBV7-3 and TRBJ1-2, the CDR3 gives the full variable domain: GAGVSQTPSNKVTEKGKYVELRCDPISGHTALYWYRQSLGQGPEFLIYFQGTGAADDSGLPNDRFFAVRPEGSVSTLKIQRTERGDSAVYLCASSPTGGANLRGYTFGSGTRLTVV.

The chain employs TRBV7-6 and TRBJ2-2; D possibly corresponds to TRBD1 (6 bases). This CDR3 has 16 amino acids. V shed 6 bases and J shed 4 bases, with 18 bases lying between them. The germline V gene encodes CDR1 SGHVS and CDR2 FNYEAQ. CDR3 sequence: CASSPHRDVGTGELFF. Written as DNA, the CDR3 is TGTGCCAGCAGTCCTCACAGGGACGTCGGCACCGGGGAGCTGTTTTTT.

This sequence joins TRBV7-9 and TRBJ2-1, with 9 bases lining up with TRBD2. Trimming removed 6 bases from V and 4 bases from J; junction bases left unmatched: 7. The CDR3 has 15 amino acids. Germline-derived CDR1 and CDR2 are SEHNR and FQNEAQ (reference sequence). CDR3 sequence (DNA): TGTGCCAGCAGGGCCAGCGGGAGGCGGTACAATGAGCAGTTCTTC. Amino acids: CASRASGRRYNEQFF. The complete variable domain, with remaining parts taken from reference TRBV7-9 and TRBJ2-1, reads DTGVSQNPRHKITKRGQNVTFRCDPISEHNRLYWYRQTLGQGPEFLTYFQNEAQLEKSRLLSDRFSAERPKGSFSTLEIQRTEQGDSAMYLCASRASGRRYNEQFFGPGTRLTVL.

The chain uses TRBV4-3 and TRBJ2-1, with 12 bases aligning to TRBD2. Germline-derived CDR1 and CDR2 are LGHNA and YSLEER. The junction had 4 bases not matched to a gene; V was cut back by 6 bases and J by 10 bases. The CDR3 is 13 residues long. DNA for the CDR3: TGCGCCAGCAGACCCGGACTAGCGGGGGAGCAGTTCTTC. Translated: CASRPGLAGEQFF.

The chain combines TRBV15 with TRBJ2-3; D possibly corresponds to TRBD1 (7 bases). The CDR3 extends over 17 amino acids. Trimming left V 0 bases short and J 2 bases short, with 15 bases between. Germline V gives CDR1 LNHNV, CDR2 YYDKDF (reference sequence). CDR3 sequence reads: CATSRDSRGAVTDTQYF. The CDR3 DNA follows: TGTGCCACCAGCAGAGATAGCAGGGGGGCCGTCACAGATACGCAGTATTTT.

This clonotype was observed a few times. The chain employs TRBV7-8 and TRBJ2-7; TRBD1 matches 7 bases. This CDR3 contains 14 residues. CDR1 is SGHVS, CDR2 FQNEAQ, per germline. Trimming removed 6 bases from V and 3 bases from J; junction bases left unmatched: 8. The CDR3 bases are TGTGCCAGCAGGCCCAGACAGGGCCTCTACGAGCAGTACTTC. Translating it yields CASRPRQGLYEQYF.

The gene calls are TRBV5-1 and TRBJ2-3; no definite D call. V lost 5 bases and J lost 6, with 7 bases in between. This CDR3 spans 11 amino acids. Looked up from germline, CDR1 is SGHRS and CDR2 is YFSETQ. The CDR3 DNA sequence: TGCGCCAGCAGGGGTTCTGATACGCAGTATTTT. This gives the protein CASRGSDTQYF.

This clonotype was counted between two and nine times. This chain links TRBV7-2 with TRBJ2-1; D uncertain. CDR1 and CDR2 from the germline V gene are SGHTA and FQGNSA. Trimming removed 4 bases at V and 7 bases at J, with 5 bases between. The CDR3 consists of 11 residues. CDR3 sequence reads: CASSSQNEQFF. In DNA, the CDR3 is TGTGCCAGCAGCTCGCAGAATGAGCAGTTCTTC.

CDR3 region: CSAREAGANTGELFF. As DNA, the CDR3 is TGCAGTGCTAGAGAAGCGGGGGCGAACACCGGGGAGCTGTTTTTT. The chain recombines TRBV20-1 with TRBJ2-2; 8 nucleotides match TRBD2. The CDR3 is made up of 15 amino acids. The trim removed 0 bases at V and 0 bases at J, leaving 0 bases unmatched. Germline CDR1 and CDR2: DFQATT and SNEGSKA (reference sequence).